The entry below describes one T cell receptor beta chain. This clonotype was observed a handful of times. The specificity of this receptor is unknown. No base quality information exists; no much larger clone differs at one position. TCRdb lists the instrument as Illumina HiSeq 2500. Quantitative 5'-RACE with molecular barcodes was the method used to prepare the TCR beta libraries. In the original analysis: Disease-linked TCR variants were identified with a new computational method built on a probabilistic model of VDJ rearrangement. TCRdb cleaned the public reads at Q25 with fastp, built clones with MiXCR and kept in-frame beta chains. Each entry merges the rows of one CDR3 protein and shows their most common DNA and genes. The authors' filters were not applied to this entry. In this sample the table shows about 500,000 distinct CDR3 sequences, roughly 13% of which occur a single time. The biggest ten clones account for 6.5% to 7% of the sample.

This specimen belongs to a study of CD8 T cells in ankylosing spondylitis (TCRdb year 2017). Broadly, across the study: T cell receptor beta repertoires were profiled in healthy donors and ankylosing spondylitis patients so that disease-linked TCR variants could be found. In total, the full study cohort was made up of roughly 110 healthy donors and 25 to 30 ankylosing spondylitis patients. Samples of peripheral blood were taken, and for ankylosing spondylitis patients, synovial fluid was collected as well. Summary of the overall study and its limitations: Blood from ankylosing spondylitis patients appeared to be characterized by a TCR beta motif made up of under ten highly homologous amino acid variants. The disease-linked clones were reported as significantly enriched in matched synovial fluid samples from ankylosing spondylitis patients. The disease-linked clones showed a CD8+ phenotype and occurred at relatively low frequencies in peripheral blood. Some TCR beta motif variants had previously been reported in synovial fluid and blood of reactive arthritis patients, which suggested common disease-initiation mechanisms.

The sequenced material came from blood, either unsorted or a sorted T cell fraction (not recorded which). The receptor was derived from a male donor with ankylosing spondylitis.

CDR3 region: CSARLGVDTEAFF. The nucleotide sequence reads TGCAGTGCTAGATTAGGGGTGGACACTGAAGCTTTCTTT. This receptor chain uses TRBV20-1 and TRBJ1-1, and perhaps TRBD1 as D gene, on 5 matching bases. CDR3 length: 13 amino acids, cysteine to phenylalanine. Here the CDR3 DNA is all that survives: 39 bases in frame from base 1. The germline V gene encodes CDR1 DFQATT and CDR2 SNEGSKA (reference sequence). V sheds 2 bases and J sheds 3 bases, leaving 10 bases between their ends.